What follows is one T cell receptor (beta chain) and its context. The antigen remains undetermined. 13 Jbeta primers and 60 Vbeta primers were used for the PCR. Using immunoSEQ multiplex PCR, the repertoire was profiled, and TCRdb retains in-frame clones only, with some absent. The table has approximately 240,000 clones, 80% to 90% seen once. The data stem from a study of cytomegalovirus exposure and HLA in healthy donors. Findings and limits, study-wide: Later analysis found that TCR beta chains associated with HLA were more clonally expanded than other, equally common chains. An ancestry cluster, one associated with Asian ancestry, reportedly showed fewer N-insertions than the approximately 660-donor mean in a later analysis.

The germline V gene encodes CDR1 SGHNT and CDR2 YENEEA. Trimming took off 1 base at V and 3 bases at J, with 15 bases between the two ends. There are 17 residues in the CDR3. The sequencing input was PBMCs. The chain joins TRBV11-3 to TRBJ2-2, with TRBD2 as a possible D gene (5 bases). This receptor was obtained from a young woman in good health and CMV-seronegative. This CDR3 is CASSLGVLGDDTGELFF. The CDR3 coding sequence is TGTGCCAGCAGCTTAGGGGTGCTGGGAGACGACACCGGGGAGCTGTTTTTT.